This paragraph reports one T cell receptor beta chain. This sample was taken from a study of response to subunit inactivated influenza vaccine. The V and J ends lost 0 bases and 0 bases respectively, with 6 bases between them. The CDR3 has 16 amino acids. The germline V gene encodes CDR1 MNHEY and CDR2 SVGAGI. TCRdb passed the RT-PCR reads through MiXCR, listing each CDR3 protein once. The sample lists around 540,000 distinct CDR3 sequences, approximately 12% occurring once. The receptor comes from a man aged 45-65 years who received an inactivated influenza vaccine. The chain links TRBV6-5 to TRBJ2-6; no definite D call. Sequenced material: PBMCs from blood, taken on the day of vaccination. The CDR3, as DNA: TGTGCCAGCAGTTACTCTGGAAGCTCTGGGGCCAACGTCCTGACTTTC. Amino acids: CASSYSGSSGANVLTF.